One sample yielded the 21 T cell receptor beta chains listed below, sequenced in a study of CD8 T cells in Susac syndrome. A quantity of roughly 0.5 to 1 ug RNA underwent reverse transcription using random hexamers. TCRdb called the immunoSEQ multiplex PCR reads again in MiXCR, with one record for every CDR3 protein. The data hold approximately 140,000 distinct CDR3 sequences, with roughly 94% observed a single time. Input material: CD8+ T cells from PBMCs. The receptor set was obtained from a human donor in good health.

The chain uses TRBV28 and TRBJ2-1, with 9 bases fitting TRBD1. Germline CDR1 MDHEN, CDR2 SYDVKM. This CDR3 has 16 residues. After removal of 6 bases from V and 7 bases from J, the junction contained 13 bases not matched to a gene. CDR3 region: CASSPIYRGRTNEQFF. CDR3 nucleotide sequence: TGTGCCAGCAGCCCAATCTACAGGGGGCGAACGAATGAGCAGTTCTTC.

The chain is built from TRBV7-8 and TRBJ2-1, with unresolved D. The CDR3 runs 16 residues. Germline CDR1 reads SGHVS; CDR2 reads FQNEAQ. V shed 5 bases and J shed 0 bases, with 14 bases lying between them. DNA of the CDR3: TGTGCCAGCAGCGGCCACAGACTCATCTCCTACAATGAGCAGTTCTTC. Residues: CASSGHRLISYNEQFF.

The rearrangement joins TRBV7-9 to TRBJ1-2; tentatively, D is TRBD1 (5 bases). Germline loops: CDR1 SEHNR, CDR2 FQNEAQ (reference sequence). CDR3 size: 16 residues. V lost 5 bases, J lost 0 bases, and 16 bases lay in between. CDR3 nucleotides: TGTGCCAGCAGCCCCTCGGGGGAGCGAACTAACTATGGCTACACCTTC. Amino acid sequence: CASSPSGERTNYGYTF.

The V gene is TRBV29-1, the J gene TRBJ2-1; 8 bases match TRBD2. The CDR3 is 14 amino acids. CDR1 and CDR2 (germline): SQVTM, ANQGSEA. V shed 8 bases and J 3 bases; nucleotides not matched to a gene: 9. In DNA form, the CDR3 reads TGCAGCTACCTGGGAGCGGGAGACTACAATGAGCAGTTCTTC. It specifies CSYLGAGDYNEQFF.

J is TRBJ1-2 and V is TRBV14; 9 bases are shared with TRBD1. Trimming at V came to 3 bases and at J to 4 bases, leaving 0 bases not matched to a gene. The CDR3 sequence is 13 residues long. The V gene's germline CDR1 is SGHDN and CDR2 FVKESK. The CDR3 sequence: CASSQGQGYGYTF. CDR3 in DNA: TGTGCCAGCAGCCAGGGACAGGGCTATGGCTACACCTTC.

The chain recombines TRBV29-1 with TRBJ1-2; 7 nucleotides line up with TRBD1. Trimming cost V 6 bases and J 7 bases; bases outside gene matches: 17. The CDR3 has 15 residues. The germline CDR1 and CDR2 sequences are SQVTM and ANQGSEA. The CDR3 DNA reads as TGCAGCGTCCGAAGAGACAGGGTACCAAGGGGTGGCTACACCTTC. This gives the protein CSVRRDRVPRGGYTF.

The chain recombines TRBV7-9 with TRBJ2-7; the match to TRBD1 covers 11 bases. After removal of 4 bases from V and 6 bases from J, the junction contained 5 bases not matched to a gene. The germline V gene encodes CDR1 SEHNR and CDR2 FQNEAQ (reference sequence). CDR3 length equals 14 residues. CDR3 bases: TGTGCCAGCAGCTCGGGACAGGGGGTGATCGAGCAGTACTTC. It encodes CASSSGQGVIEQYF. The full variable domain, rest sourced from reference TRBV7-9 and TRBJ2-7, is DTGVSQNPRHKITKRGQNVTFRCDPISEHNRLYWYRQTLGQGPEFLTYFQNEAQLEKSRLLSDRFSAERPKGSFSTLEIQRTEQGDSAMYLCASSSGQGVIEQYFGPGTRLTVT.

The V call is TRBV27, the J call TRBJ1-1, with D unclear. The length of the CDR3 is 16 residues. Germline lookup yields CDR1 MNHEY and CDR2 SMNVEV (reference sequence). V lost 0 bases to trimming and J lost 0 bases, with 11 bases between them. The CDR3 region is CASSLSFEGLNTEAFF. The CDR3 nucleotides are TGTGCCAGCAGTTTATCGTTTGAGGGTTTGAACACTGAAGCTTTCTTT.

The chain has TRBV11-2 and TRBJ2-7; 7 nucleotides align to TRBD2. The germline gives CDR1 SGHAT, CDR2 FQNNGV. The CDR3 length is 14 residues. V shed 0 bases, J shed 4 bases, and the junction held 3 bases outside the gene matches. Written as DNA, the CDR3 is TGTGCCAGCAGCTTAGAAATCGGGAGGTACGAGCAGTACTTC. This encodes CASSLEIGRYEQYF.

This sequence joins TRBV7-9 and TRBJ2-7; D remains unclear. V lost 2 bases, J lost 3 bases, and 8 bases lay in between. This CDR3 comprises 13 residues. Germline values: CDR1 SEHNR, CDR2 FQNEAQ (reference sequence). CDR3 loop: CASSLIQSYEQYF. The CDR3, as DNA: TGTGCCAGCAGCTTAATACAGAGCTACGAGCAGTACTTC.

The chain couples TRBV3-1 to TRBJ1-5, with D possibly TRBD1 on 5 matching bases. The CDR3 spans 14 residues. Deletions cut 0 bases from V and 6 bases from J, with 9 bases between. From germline, CDR1 is LGHDT and CDR2 YNNKEL (reference sequence). DNA for the CDR3: TGTGCCAGCAGCCAAGACAGGGTTCGTCAGCCCCAGCATTTT. Its protein is CASSQDRVRQPQHF.

V gene TRBV11-2 combines with J gene TRBJ2-5; 10 bases are a match to TRBD2. With V trimmed by 0 bases and J by 4 bases, 8 bases remained unmatched. The CDR3 runs to 17 residues. CDR1 and CDR2 from the germline V gene are SGHAT and FQNNGV. The CDR3 DNA reads TGTGCCAGCAGCTTAGAGGTGTCAAGCGGGAGGGGAGAGACCCAGTACTTC. It translates to CASSLEVSSGRGETQYF.

This chain uses TRBV12-3 or TRBV12-4 with TRBJ1-5; D gene uncertain. The CDR3 is 14 residues long. Between the trimmed V and J ends, which lost 2 bases and 1 base, there was a span of 6 bases. The CDR3 DNA follows: TGTGCCAGCAGTTTATGGGTAAGCAATCAGCCCCAGCATTTT. This codes for CASSLWVSNQPQHF.

This clonotype was counted once. The J gene is TRBJ1-2, the V gene TRBV29-1; D is uncertain. The V end lost 4 bases, the J end lost 0 bases, and 18 bases lay between the germline ends. This CDR3 has 16 residues. Looked up from germline, CDR1 is SQVTM and CDR2 is ANQGSEA. For the CDR3, the DNA is TGCAGCGTTGGTCCAGGAACTCGTCTTTCTAACTATGGCTACACCTTC. Protein product: CSVGPGTRLSNYGYTF.

J is TRBJ2-1 and V is TRBV19; maybe TRBD2 (5 bases). Trimming left V 5 bases short and J 4 bases short, with 9 bases between. There are 13 residues in the CDR3. CDR1 is LNHDA, CDR2 SQIVND, per germline (reference sequence). The CDR3 DNA reads TGTGCCAGTAGTCCCACTAGATACAATGAGCAGTTCTTC. Translating it yields CASSPTRYNEQFF. Variable domain in full (rest from reference TRBV19 and TRBJ2-1): DGGITQSPKYLFRKEGQNVTLSCEQNLNHDAMYWYRQDPGQGLRLIYYSQIVNDFQKGDIAEGYSVSREKKESFPLTVTSAQKNPTAFYLCASSPTRYNEQFFGPGTRLTVL.

This chain joins TRBV11-2 and TRBJ2-5; TRBD2 matches at 11 bases. This CDR3 is 16 amino acids long. With V trimmed by 0 bases and J by 6 bases, 6 bases remained unmatched. Looked up from germline, CDR1 is SGHAT and CDR2 is FQNNGV. The CDR3 is CASSLETSGVIKTQYF. In nucleotides, the CDR3 is TGTGCCAGCAGCTTAGAGACTAGCGGGGTTATAAAGACCCAGTACTTC.

V is TRBV12-3 or TRBV12-4 and J is TRBJ1-5; 7 nucleotides line up with TRBD1. This CDR3 has 17 residues. After removal of 6 bases from V and 0 bases from J, the junction contained 11 bases not matched to a gene. The CDR3 sequence: CASSRGGTEYSNQPQHF. Written as DNA, the CDR3 is TGTGCCAGCAGCCGGGGGGGGACAGAGTATAGCAATCAGCCCCAGCATTTT.

The count of this clonotype is one. V is TRBV12-3 or TRBV12-4 and J is TRBJ2-3, with a weak D call TRBD1 (5 bases). V was cut by 5 bases and J by 2 bases, with 14 bases left in between. CDR3 length: 15 residues. The CDR3 DNA is TGTGCCAGCAGTGACGCAGGGTGGGACACAGATACGCAGTATTTT. The encoded protein is CASSDAGWDTDTQYF.

This chain connects TRBV4-2 to TRBJ2-5, with TRBD2 matching 10 bases. This CDR3 region has 17 residues. V was pared by 3 bases and J by 5 bases, with 12 bases of the junction left unmatched. CDR1 and CDR2 (germline): LGHNA, YNFKEQ. CDR3 bases: TGTGCCAGCAGCCAGAACACTAGCGGGATACCCTTCGAGACCCAGTACTTC. It yields the protein CASSQNTSGIPFETQYF.

This sequence joins TRBV27 and TRBJ1-5; TRBD1 is a possible D gene (5 bases). Germline loops: CDR1 MNHEY, CDR2 SMNVEV (reference sequence). This CDR3 is 13 amino acids long. The ends were cut back, 3 bases at V and 5 bases at J, with 8 bases in the middle. This CDR3 is CASSFGGYQPQHF. The DNA of the CDR3 is TGTGCCAGCAGTTTTGGGGGGTATCAGCCCCAGCATTTT.

The chain's CDR3 is CATSDFTGYEQFF. The CDR3 nucleotides read TGTGCCACCAGTGACTTTACAGGGTATGAGCAGTTCTTC. The chain employs TRBV24-1 and TRBJ2-1, with D possibly TRBD1 on 6 matching bases. Germline values: CDR1 KGHDR, CDR2 SFDVKD. V shed 4 bases and J shed 8 bases, with 11 bases lying between them. The CDR3 has 13 amino acids.